This TCR beta chain was obtained from a study of T cell responses to AZD1222 COVID-19 vaccine (dated by TCRdb to about 2021). Some background on the complete study: A total of 230 to 250 trial participants underwent TCR sequencing, of whom about 200 received two doses of AZD1222 and some 26 received two doses of the MenACWY control vaccine. Trial participants were enrolled into age subgroups of 18-55, 56-69 and 70-plus years, which contained roughly 150, 30 and 60 TCR-sequenced participants, respectively.

The CDR3 regions of human TCRbeta chains were analyzed by immunosequencing. The authors processed their data as follows. TCRs in the repertoires were matched against a reference library of SARS-CoV-2-specific TCRs that had been generated with the MIRA antigen-specificity platform. Breadth was defined as the fraction of unique TCRs that were SARS-CoV-2-associated. Depth was defined as the fraction of total T cells that were SARS-CoV-2-associated. Using the MIRA data, each spike-specific TCR was mapped to the spike region that the TCR reacts to and placed in a CD4 or CD8 class. Log10-transformed breadth and depth values were compared by one-way ANOVA with Sidak's multiple comparisons tests. The clones in this table, taken by TCRdb from immuneACCESS, are in-frame only. Not every clone is retained; where verified, under half of the shortfall comes from an unresolved V gene, and the cause of the rest is unknown. V, J and clone size derive from that table, while D and trimming were established from the DNA sequence. The sample table holds 80,000 or so clones, of which roughly 90% were seen once. In total, the top ten clones hold roughly 4.7% of the sample.

The time point label on this specimen signifies: about 28 days (+/-7) after the second vaccine dose. Because spike-specific TCR depth and breadth did not differ between the two schedules, AZD1222 recipients who got a second dose at roughly 4 weeks were pooled with those who got a second dose at roughly 12 weeks. Samples from vaccinated people were obtained from the UK trials COV001 and COV002, which included a single-blind randomized controlled phase 2/3 trial of AZD1222 (ChAdOx1 nCoV-19) in healthy adults. For TCRbeta chain sequencing, PBMC samples were collected from trial participants at day 0 and at day 28 after the second dose. What the research found in general, with its limitations: The 56-69-year group was small, and its depth increase did not reach significance, likely because of low power. After two AZD1222 doses, both the breadth and the depth of spike-specific TCRs were significantly higher than at day 0 and than in MenACWY recipients. Conclusions about previously exposed vaccinees were limited because only six AZD1222 recipients were SARS-CoV-2 seropositive at baseline. The vaccine-associated CD4 TCRs covered the entire spike protein, and the dominant responses fell in regions 160-218 and 743-854. Reportedly, close to half of the unique spike-specific TCRs recognized epitopes lying outside the regions that are mutated in the B.1.351 and B.1.1.7 variants. No day 14 peak-response samples were available, so repertoires were characterized only after the peak T cell response. Participants were mostly white British, with more females than males. The authors suggested clonal diversity may have been underestimated.

With respect to this clone: Its cognate antigen has yet to be identified. Base qualities are missing; no much larger clone stands one base away.

CDR1 and CDR2, per the germline V gene (reference sequence), are LGHDT and YNNKEL. Taken from cysteine to phenylalanine, the CDR3 has 15 residues. The kept DNA is CDR3 alone, 45 bases in frame from the first base. V loses 8 bases, J loses 3 bases, and the germline ends lie 19 bases apart. This TCR came from an adult who received the AZD1222 COVID-19 vaccine. The sequenced sample was peripheral blood, obtained 28 days after the second AZD1222 dose. The chain was built from TRBV3-1 (or the pseudogene TRBV3-2) and TRBJ2-5; a weak D assignment points to TRBD1 (5 bases agree). The CDR3 protein: CASPKEEQEKETQYF. In nucleotides, the sequence is TGTGCCAGCCCCAAAGAAGAACAGGAGAAAGAGACCCAGTACTTC.